These 16 T cell receptor beta chains were sequenced from one sample in a study of human T cells and chemical hapten exposure. TCRdb redid the calling of the RACE reads with MiXCR, one entry per CDR3 protein. The data contain about 65,000 distinct CDR3 sequences, approximately 6.1% of them seen just once; the ten biggest clones take up around 3.4%. Described time point: healthy volunteer bleed at 6 weeks. It was unfractionated whole blood from which total RNA was extracted. Specimen: whole blood. The receptor set was obtained from a female donor in good health. Some clones in this sample may be carry-over from other donors' samples.

This clonotype was seen many times. The chain combines TRBV10-1 with TRBJ2-3; the match to TRBD2 covers 8 bases. The CDR3 contains 15 residues. Trimming cost V 3 bases and J 3 bases; bases outside gene matches: 5. The V gene's germline CDR1 is WNHNN and CDR2 SYGVQD (reference sequence). CDR3 protein: CASSEGAGETDTQYF. DNA of the CDR3: TGCGCCAGCAGTGAAGGAGCGGGAGAAACAGATACGCAGTATTTT.

This clonotype was recorded at least ten times. The chain combines TRBV6-2 or TRBV6-3 with TRBJ1-1; 7 nucleotides align to TRBD1. The CDR3 totals 14 residues. Germline V lookup: CDR1 MNHEY, CDR2 SVGEGT. V shed 8 bases, J shed 5 bases, and the junction held 11 bases outside the gene matches. CDR3 residues: CASVFSGQRTEAFF. CDR3 bases: TGTGCCAGCGTTTTTTCGGGACAGCGAACTGAAGCTTTCTTT.

This clonotype was seen a handful of times. The chain carries TRBV29-1 and TRBJ2-7; a weak D match, TRBD1 (6 bases). With 4 bases removed from V and 6 bases from J, the gap between germline ends came to 16 bases. The CDR3 extends over 13 amino acids. Germline V gene sequence: CDR1 SQVTM, CDR2 ANQGSEA. In DNA, the CDR3 is TGCAGCGTTGGAAAGGGACAACAAGGCGAGCAGTACTTC. It is translated as CSVGKGQQGEQYF.

Ten or more counts support this clonotype. V is TRBV9 and J is TRBJ2-3; D may be TRBD2 (5 bases). V lost 0 bases and J lost 4, with 12 bases in between. Germline V CDR1 and CDR2: SGDLS, YYNGEE. There are 15 residues in the CDR3. Here the CDR3 reads CASSVASGIADTQYF. The CDR3 coding sequence is TGTGCCAGCAGCGTAGCATCGGGGATTGCAGATACGCAGTATTTT. The full variable domain, its missing parts supplied by reference TRBV9 and TRBJ2-3, is DSGVTQTPKHLITATGQRVTLRCSPRSGDLSVYWYQQSLDQGLQFLIQYYNGEERAKGNILERFSAQQFPDLHSELNLSSLELGDSALYFCASSVASGIADTQYFGPGTRLTVL.

In its sample, this clonotype was seen many times. The chain carries TRBV5-1 and TRBJ1-3; D might be TRBD1 (5 bases). V was cut by 0 bases and J by 1 base, with 8 bases left in between. Per the germline V gene, CDR1 is SGHRS and CDR2 is YFSETQ. The CDR3 has 15 amino acids. In nucleotides, the CDR3 is TGCGCCAGCAGCTTGGGCGGGGGATCTGGAAACACCATATATTTT. This gives the protein CASSLGGGSGNTIYF.

This clonotype was counted many times. V gene TRBV6-2 or TRBV6-3 combines with J gene TRBJ1-5; D may be TRBD1 (6 bases). V was shortened by 5 bases and J by 5 bases, with 10 bases between the two germline ends. Per germline, CDR1 MNHEY and CDR2 SVGEGT. The CDR3 is 13 amino acids. The CDR3 region is CASSPNRDQPQHF. CDR3 DNA sequence: TGTGCCAGCAGTCCTAACAGGGATCAGCCCCAGCATTTT.

This clonotype was observed at least ten times. The chain has TRBV20-1 and TRBJ2-1; the D gene is possibly TRBD2 (5 bases). Germline V lookup: CDR1 DFQATT, CDR2 SNEGSKA (reference sequence). V shed 5 bases and J shed 0 bases, with 11 bases lying between them. CDR3 length: 14 amino acids. This CDR3 is CSAYGESSYNEQFF. CDR3 DNA sequence: TGCAGTGCTTACGGGGAGAGCTCCTACAATGAGCAGTTCTTC.

This clonotype was recorded many times. The chain employs TRBV10-2 and TRBJ2-2, with 14 bases identical to TRBD2. CDR1 is WSHSY, CDR2 SAAADI, per germline. The CDR3 covers 14 residues. J was trimmed by 5 bases and V by 9 bases; bases with no gene match: 2. As DNA, the CDR3 is TGCGCCAGTCGACTAGCGGGAGGGACCGGGGAGCTGTTTTTT. Translation gives CASRLAGGTGELFF.

The sample holds many counts of this clonotype. The chain is built from TRBV7-3 and TRBJ2-3, with a tentative D call TRBD1 (6 bases). The germline V and J ends were trimmed by 5 bases and 4 bases, with 13 bases remaining between them. The germline V gene encodes CDR1 SGHTA and CDR2 FQGTGA. This CDR3 is built from 14 residues. The CDR3 here is CASSLQGSADTQYF. In DNA form, the CDR3 reads TGTGCCAGCAGCCTTCAGGGGTCGGCAGATACGCAGTATTTT.

This clonotype was seen at least ten times. V gene TRBV11-2 combines with J gene TRBJ2-1, with TRBD1 matching over 9 bases. The CDR3 has 16 amino acids. The J segment lost 5 bases and the V segment lost 8 bases, leaving 13 bases of the junction unmatched. The germline V gene encodes CDR1 SGHAT and CDR2 FQNNGV. The CDR3 is CASQLTWDRAHNEQFF. Written as DNA, the CDR3 is TGTGCCAGCCAGCTTACTTGGGACAGGGCACACAATGAGCAGTTCTTC.

The sample holds many counts of this clonotype. V and J are TRBV12-3 or TRBV12-4 and TRBJ1-1; D is possibly TRBD1 (5 bases). The CDR3 sequence is 14 residues long. The V end lost 4 bases, the J end lost 3 bases, and 12 bases lay between the germline ends. The CDR3 is CASSYPGPDTEAFF. CDR3 sequence (DNA): TGTGCCAGCAGTTACCCAGGGCCCGACACTGAAGCTTTCTTT.

This chain connects TRBV5-6 to TRBJ2-2, with TRBD2 as a possible D gene (5 bases). The CDR3 loop spans 14 amino acids. Trimming pared 0 bases from V and 4 bases from J, leaving 7 bases between. CDR1 is SGHDT and CDR2 is YYEEEE in the germline V gene. The CDR3 region is CASSLEAGTGELFF. DNA for the CDR3: TGTGCCAGCAGCTTGGAGGCGGGCACCGGGGAGCTGTTTTTT. Combining the CDR3 with reference TRBV5-6 and TRBJ2-2 gives the whole variable domain DAGVTQSPTHLIKTRGQQVTLRCSPKSGHDTVSWYQQALGQGPQFIFQYYEEEERQRGNFPDRFSGHQFPNYSSELNVNALLLGDSALYLCASSLEAGTGELFFGEGSRLTVL.

V usage is TRBV29-1 and J usage is TRBJ2-7, with D hard to call. The CDR3 runs to 12 residues. V lost 1 base and J lost 3, with 7 bases in between. The V gene's germline CDR1 is SQVTM and CDR2 ANQGSEA. Here the CDR3 reads CSVEGQYYEQYF. CDR3 in DNA: TGCAGCGTTGAAGGGCAGTACTACGAGCAGTACTTC.

This clonotype was counted ten times or more. V gene TRBV12-3 or TRBV12-4 combines with J gene TRBJ1-1, with no clear D. This CDR3 spans 13 amino acids. V dropped 3 bases and J dropped 1 base, with 6 bases sitting between them. The CDR3 here is CASSFTPNTEAFF. The DNA of the CDR3 is TGTGCCAGCAGTTTCACACCGAACACTGAAGCTTTCTTT.

The rearrangement uses TRBV7-6 and TRBJ2-4; 9 bases line up with TRBD1. Germline V CDR1 and CDR2: SGHVS, FNYEAQ. The CDR3 runs to 17 residues. The V gene end was trimmed by 5 bases and the J gene end by 0 bases; junction bases not matched to a gene: 8. The CDR3 here is CASSQEGQGLAKNIQYF. The CDR3 DNA sequence: TGTGCCAGCAGCCAGGAGGGACAGGGCCTAGCCAAAAACATTCAGTACTTC. The full variable domain, its missing parts supplied by reference TRBV7-6 and TRBJ2-4, is GAGVSQSPRYKVTKRGQDVALRCDPISGHVSLYWYRQALGQGPEFLTYFNYEAQQDKSGLPNDRFSAERPEGSISTLTIQRTEQRDSAMYRCASSQEGQGLAKNIQYFGAGTRLSVL.

This clonotype was counted between two and nine times. This chain connects TRBV7-3 to TRBJ2-1, with TRBD1 matching over 8 bases. The V gene end was trimmed by 5 bases and the J gene end by 6 bases; junction bases not matched to a gene: 3. CDR1 is SGHTA, CDR2 FQGTGA, per germline. This CDR3 is 13 amino acids long. The CDR3 reads CASSLGQGNEQFF. Written as DNA, the CDR3 is TGTGCCAGCAGCCTCGGACAGGGCAATGAGCAGTTCTTC.